This T cell receptor (beta chain) originates from a study of cytomegalovirus exposure and HLA in healthy donors. Concerning this clone: Its antigen is not known.

Study-wide results and caveats: In a later analysis, V- and J-gene trimming of beta chains associated with a DCLRE1C missense variant, replicated independently. Highest at DRB1 and lowest at HLA-C, TCR association rates differed among HLA loci in a later analysis.

The PCR employed 60 Vbeta primers together with 13 Jbeta primers. Measured with immunoSEQ multiplex PCR; TCRdb has only the in-frame clones, and not every one. The table includes about 150,000 clones, roughly 80% detected once. The sequence was obtained from a human donor in good health. The sample taken for sequencing was PBMCs.

CDR3 protein: CASGTGPHSNQPQHF. CDR3 nucleotides: TGTGCCAGTGGCACAGGACCTCATAGCAATCAGCCCCAGCATTTT. This chain joins TRBV19 and TRBJ1-5; D is possibly TRBD1 (5 bases). Germline V gene sequence: CDR1 LNHDA, CDR2 SQIVND (reference sequence). The CDR3 consists of 15 residues. Trimming shortened V by 8 bases and J by 0 bases, and 14 bases separated the two germline ends. Using reference TRBV19 and TRBJ1-5 for the parts outside the CDR3, the full variable domain is DGGITQSPKYLFRKEGQNVTLSCEQNLNHDAMYWYRQDPGQGLRLIYYSQIVNDFQKGDIAEGYSVSREKKESFPLTVTSAQKNPTAFYLCASGTGPHSNQPQHFGDGTRLSIL.